This TCR beta chain was retrieved from a study of spatial heterogeneity in lung cancer. Across the whole study: Available follow-up PBMC samples were sequenced, at a median of roughly two years post-resection.

Time point in this sample: blood at routine non-recurrence follow-up after resection. There are many counts of this clonotype. Its specificity is unknown. TCRdb reprocessed the 5' RACE reads with MiXCR, giving one entry per CDR3 protein. The sample consists of 39,000 or so distinct CDR3 sequences, over 9.5% of them appearing once. Trimming took 4 bases from V and 7 from J, leaving 8 bases between them. The CDR3 totals 12 residues. CDR1 and CDR2 (germline): SGHNT, YENEEA. Findings and caveats of the study: Blood contained ubiquitous expanded tumor TCRs more at resection than at follow-up.

Sequenced material: PBMCs, taken at follow-up. This sequence joins TRBV11-3 and TRBJ2-1; D is uncertain. This receptor was taken from a female donor with early-stage non-small cell lung cancer. The CDR3 region is CASSSRENEQFF. DNA for the CDR3: TGTGCCAGCAGCTCAAGAGAAAATGAGCAGTTCTTC.